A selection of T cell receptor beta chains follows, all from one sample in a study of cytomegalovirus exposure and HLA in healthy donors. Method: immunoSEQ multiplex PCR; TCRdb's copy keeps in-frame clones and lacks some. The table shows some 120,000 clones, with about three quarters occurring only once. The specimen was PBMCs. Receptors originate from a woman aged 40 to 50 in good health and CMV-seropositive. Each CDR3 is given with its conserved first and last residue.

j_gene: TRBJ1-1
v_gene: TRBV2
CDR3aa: CASVVQMNTEAFF

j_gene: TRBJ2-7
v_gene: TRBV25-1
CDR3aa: CASSETVSSYEQYF

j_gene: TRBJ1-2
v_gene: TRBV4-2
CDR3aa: CASSVGQGSGYTF

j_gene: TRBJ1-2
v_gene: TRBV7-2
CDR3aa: CASSLRSYGYTF

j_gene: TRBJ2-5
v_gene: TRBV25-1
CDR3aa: CASSESSGGAETQYF

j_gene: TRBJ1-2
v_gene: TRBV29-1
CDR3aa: CSVDKQGATGYTF

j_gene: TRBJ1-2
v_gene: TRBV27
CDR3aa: CASSLSESGASYYTF

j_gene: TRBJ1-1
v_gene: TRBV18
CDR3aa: CASSPPGQGAYNAFF

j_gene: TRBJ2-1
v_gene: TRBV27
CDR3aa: CASSLKSGQGGSTRYNEQFF

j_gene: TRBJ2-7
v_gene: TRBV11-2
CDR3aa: CASSRQGYEQYF

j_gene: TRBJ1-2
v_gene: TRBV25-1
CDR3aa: CASSESGTGAYGYTF

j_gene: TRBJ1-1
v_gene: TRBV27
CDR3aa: CASSFRTDLNTEAFF

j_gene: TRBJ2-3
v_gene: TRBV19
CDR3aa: CASSISGTTTDTQYF

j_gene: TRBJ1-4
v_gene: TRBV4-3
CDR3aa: CASSPDREGEKLFF

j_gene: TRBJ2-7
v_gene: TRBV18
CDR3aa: CASSPGSGQTYEQYF

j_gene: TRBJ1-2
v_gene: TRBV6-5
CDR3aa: CASRSLGGSDYGYTF

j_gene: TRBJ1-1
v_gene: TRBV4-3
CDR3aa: CASSQVTGMNTEAFF

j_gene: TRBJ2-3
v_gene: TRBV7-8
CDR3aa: CASSPSTDTQYF

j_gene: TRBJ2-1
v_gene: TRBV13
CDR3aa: CASSSTGPNEQFF

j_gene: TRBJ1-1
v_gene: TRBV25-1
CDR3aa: CASRRPDSALAFF

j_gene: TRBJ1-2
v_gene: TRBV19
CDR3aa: CASSIGTVPQYDF

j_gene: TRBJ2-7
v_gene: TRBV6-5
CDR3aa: CASSSGGNEQYF

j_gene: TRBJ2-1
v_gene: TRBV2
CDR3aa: CASSALYNEQFF

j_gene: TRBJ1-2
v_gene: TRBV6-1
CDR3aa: CASSDLTRMGGGYTF

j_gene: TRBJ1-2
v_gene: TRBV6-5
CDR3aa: CASSYREGRYGYTF

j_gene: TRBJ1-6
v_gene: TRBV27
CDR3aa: CASSLIADSSPLHF

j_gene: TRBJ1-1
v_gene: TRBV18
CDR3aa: CASSLRQGYETEAFF

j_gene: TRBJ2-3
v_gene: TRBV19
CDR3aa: CASSQRGIDTQYF

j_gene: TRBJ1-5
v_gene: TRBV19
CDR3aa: CASQDSSNQPQHF

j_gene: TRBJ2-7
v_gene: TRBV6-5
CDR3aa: CASSYPGTNEQYF

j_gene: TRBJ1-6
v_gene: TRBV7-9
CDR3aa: CASRSGRSDSPLHF

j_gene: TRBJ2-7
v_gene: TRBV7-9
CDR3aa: CASSTGRGGGVEYF

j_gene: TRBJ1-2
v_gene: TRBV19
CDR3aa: CAGSFLGGEGYTF

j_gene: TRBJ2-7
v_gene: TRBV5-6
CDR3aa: CASRTGAGEQYF

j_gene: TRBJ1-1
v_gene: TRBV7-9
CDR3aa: CASSSPTGNTEAFF

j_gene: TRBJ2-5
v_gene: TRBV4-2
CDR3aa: CASSQSVGQGIQETQYF

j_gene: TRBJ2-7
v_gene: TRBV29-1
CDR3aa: CSVVGIQGHEQYF

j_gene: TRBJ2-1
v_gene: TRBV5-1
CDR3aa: CASSSDYSRGEQFF

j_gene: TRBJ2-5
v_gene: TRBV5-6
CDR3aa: CASGQDTLETQYF

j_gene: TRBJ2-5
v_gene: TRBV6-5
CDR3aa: CASRNPAAYQETQYF

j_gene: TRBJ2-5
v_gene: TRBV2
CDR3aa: CASKRQGETQYF